A single sample is the source of the 9 T cell receptor beta chains below, sequenced in a study of blood T cell repertoires in COVID-19. The table came from immunoSEQ multiplex PCR; TCRdb's copy has only in-frame clones and leaves some out. Of over 70,000 clones in the sample, around nine tenths were seen once. The source material was peripheral blood. These receptors were collected from a human donor in a cohort sampled during active COVID-19.

The V and J genes are TRBV5-1 and TRBJ2-7, with TRBD2 as a possible D gene (6 bases). CDR3 length: 16 amino acids. V was pared by 4 bases and J by 1 base, with 18 bases between. Per germline, CDR1 SGHRS and CDR2 YFSETQ. CDR3 bases: TGCGCCAGCAGCCCGCTGGGGAGCGGGCCGTCCTACGAGCAGTACTTC. As protein: CASSPLGSGPSYEQYF.

This clone has a single count. The chain recombines TRBV30 with TRBJ2-7; 7 positions agree with TRBD1. CDR3 length equals 16 residues. Germline-derived CDR1 and CDR2 are GTSNPN and SVGIG (reference sequence). J was trimmed by 1 base and V by 0 bases; bases with no gene match: 9. The chain's CDR3 is CAWSVRLHRGSYEQYF. The DNA of the CDR3 is TGTGCCTGGAGTGTACGCCTGCACAGGGGATCCTACGAGCAGTACTTC.

This clone was seen only once. This chain connects TRBV7-8 to TRBJ2-7; D gene uncertain. Deletions cut 4 bases from V and 0 bases from J, with 4 bases between. Looked up from germline, CDR1 is SGHVS and CDR2 is FQNEAQ. This CDR3 is built from 12 residues. CDR3 sequence reads: CASSWSSYEQYF. The CDR3 nucleotides are TGTGCCAGCAGCTGGAGCTCCTACGAGCAGTACTTC.

The chain is built from TRBV12-3 or TRBV12-4 and TRBJ2-7; D unclear. The CDR3 is 13 residues long. V was clipped by 5 bases and J by 3 bases, with 11 bases between them. The CDR3 loop reads CASSDIQVYEQYF. CDR3 bases: TGTGCCAGCAGTGATATCCAGGTCTACGAGCAGTACTTC.

The genes are TRBV5-6 and TRBJ1-3, with 10 bases that match TRBD1. The CDR3 runs to 17 residues. Germline lookup yields CDR1 SGHDT and CDR2 YYEEEE. Trimming cost V 3 bases and J 4 bases; bases outside gene matches: 10. This CDR3 reads CASSYGTGASKGNTIYF. Written as DNA, the CDR3 is TGTGCCAGCAGCTATGGGACAGGGGCATCGAAAGGAAACACCATATATTTT.

The chain is built from TRBV7-3 and TRBJ2-3; 11 bases are a match to TRBD2. Germline CDR1 and CDR2: SGHTA and FQGTGA. This CDR3 comprises 17 residues. The V and J ends lost 0 bases and 4 bases, in that order; junction bases with no gene match: 6. The CDR3 DNA is TGTGCCAGCAGCTTAACTTCGCTAGCGGGAGGCTCAGATACGCAGTATTTT. The encoded protein is CASSLTSLAGGSDTQYF.

The chain carries TRBV4-2 and TRBJ2-1; TRBD2 matches 16 bases. Germline lookup yields CDR1 LGHNA and CDR2 YNFKEQ. Trimming cost V 4 bases and J 12 bases; bases outside gene matches: 12. This CDR3 has 17 residues. Here the CDR3 reads CASSPRHGTSGGAWQFF. CDR3 DNA sequence: TGTGCCAGCAGCCCTCGACACGGGACTAGCGGGGGGGCCTGGCAGTTCTTC.

The rearrangement links TRBV28 to TRBJ1-1, with 11 bases lining up with TRBD1. Germline-derived CDR1 and CDR2 are MDHEN and SYDVKM. Trimming took 3 bases from V and 6 from J; bases not matched to a gene: 6. The CDR3 loop spans 15 amino acids. CDR3 residues: CASSFSWTGGSEAFF. The CDR3 DNA reads as TGTGCCAGCAGTTTTTCGTGGACAGGGGGCTCTGAAGCTTTCTTT.

CDR3 protein: CASSASPGLAGGFTQYF. CDR3 coding DNA: TGTGCCAGCAGCGCCTCCCCGGGACTAGCGGGGGGGTTCACGCAGTATTTT. The V and J genes are TRBV7-8 and TRBJ2-3, with TRBD2 matching over 16 bases. Per the germline V gene, CDR1 is SGHVS and CDR2 is FQNEAQ. The ends lost 5 bases at V and 9 bases at J; junction bases unmatched: 11. This CDR3 region has 17 residues.